A single sample gave rise to the 5 T cell receptor beta chains below, sequenced in a study of human T cells and chemical hapten exposure. Time point defined: patch test 3, about 24 weeks after DPC sensitization. Treatment: therapeutic diphenylcyclopropenone sensitization with weekly scalp DPC. Someone pulled total RNA out of unfractionated whole blood. MiXCR was run by TCRdb on the RACE reads, yielding one entry per CDR3 protein. The top ten hold 2.3% of the sample, which has more than 35,000 distinct CDR3 sequences, about 13% seen once. This sample comprised whole blood, obtained in connection with sensitization to the hapten diphenylcyclopropenone (DPC). The receptors come from a woman between 40 and 55 years old with alopecia areata. Some clones in this sample may be carry-over from other donors' samples.

This clonotype has a count of ten or more. The chain couples TRBV4-3 to TRBJ1-5; D unclear. Germline V CDR1 and CDR2: LGHNA, YSLEER. The CDR3 extends over 15 amino acids. V was shortened by 0 bases and J by 0 bases, with 6 bases between the two germline ends. Here the CDR3 reads CASSQDRSSNQPQHF. The CDR3 coding sequence is TGCGCCAGCAGCCAAGATCGATCTAGCAATCAGCCCCAGCATTTT.

In its sample, this clonotype was seen a few times. This rearrangement joins TRBV28 to TRBJ2-7; D tentatively fits TRBD1 or TRBD2 (5 bases each). Germline-derived CDR1 and CDR2 are MDHEN and SYDVKM. Trimming stripped 7 bases from V and 0 bases from J, with 13 bases between. This CDR3 comprises 14 residues. The CDR3 coding sequence is TGTGCCAGCATGGGGGACGGGGTCTCCTACGAGCAGTACTTC. It encodes CASMGDGVSYEQYF. The entire variable domain, with the rest obtained from reference TRBV28 and TRBJ2-7, is as follows: DVKVTQSSRYLVKRTGEKVFLECVQDMDHENMFWYRQDPGLGLRLIYFSYDVKMKEKGDIPEGYSVSREKKERFSLILESASTNQTSMYLCASMGDGVSYEQYFGPGTRLTVT.

The chain carries TRBV4-3 and TRBJ2-2; D not certain. This CDR3 has 13 amino acids. Germline CDR1 reads LGHNA; CDR2 reads YSLEER. V was shortened by 0 bases and J by 4 bases, with 3 bases between the two germline ends. CDR3: CASSQEITGELFF. CDR3 nucleotides: TGCGCCAGCAGCCAAGAAATCACCGGGGAGCTGTTTTTT.

In DNA, the CDR3 is TGCGCCAGCAGCCAAGTACCGGGACAGGGGGCCTCCAACTATGGCTACACCTTC. Protein sequence: CASSQVPGQGASNYGYTF. This chain links TRBV4-1 with TRBJ1-2, with 12 bases lining up with TRBD1. The ends lost 1 base at V and 2 bases at J; junction bases unmatched: 8. Germline V gene lookup returns CDR1 MGHRA and CDR2 YSYEKL. This CDR3 region has 18 residues.

Many counts were recorded for this clonotype. The chain recombines TRBV7-9 with TRBJ2-1; 10 bases are a match to TRBD2. With V trimmed by 3 bases and J by 10 bases, 3 bases remained unmatched. This CDR3 spans 13 amino acids. Germline CDR1 reads SEHNR; CDR2 reads FQNEAQ (reference sequence). The CDR3 DNA sequence: TGTGCCAGCAGCTTTACTAGCGGGAACGAGCAGTTCTTC. Translating gives CASSFTSGNEQFF. The full variable domain, completed using reference TRBV7-9 and TRBJ2-1, is DTGVSQNPRHKITKRGQNVTFRCDPISEHNRLYWYRQTLGQGPEFLTYFQNEAQLEKSRLLSDRFSAERPKGSFSTLEIQRTEQGDSAMYLCASSFTSGNEQFFGPGTRLTVL.